This T cell receptor beta chain came from a study of blood T cell repertoires in COVID-19. Study overall: PBMCs, B-cell-depleted T cells, or T cells provided the cDNA or gDNA that made up the material.

Only in-frame clones appear in the TCRdb table, and some are missing; sequencing was by immunoSEQ multiplex PCR. The sample has some 30,000 clones, around 87% seen once. This clone was detected only once. Trimming pared 2 bases from V and 2 bases from J, leaving 10 bases between. CDR3 size: 14 residues. CDR1 is KGHSH and CDR2 is LQKENI in the germline V gene. The source is a human donor in a cohort sampled during active COVID-19. This rearrangement joins TRBV18 to TRBJ2-7, with a tentative D call TRBD2 (5 bases). Sequencing was carried out using peripheral blood. The CDR3 coding sequence is TGTGCCAGCTCACCATCGTCCGGGACCTACGAGCAGTACTTC. The encoded protein is CASSPSSGTYEQYF.